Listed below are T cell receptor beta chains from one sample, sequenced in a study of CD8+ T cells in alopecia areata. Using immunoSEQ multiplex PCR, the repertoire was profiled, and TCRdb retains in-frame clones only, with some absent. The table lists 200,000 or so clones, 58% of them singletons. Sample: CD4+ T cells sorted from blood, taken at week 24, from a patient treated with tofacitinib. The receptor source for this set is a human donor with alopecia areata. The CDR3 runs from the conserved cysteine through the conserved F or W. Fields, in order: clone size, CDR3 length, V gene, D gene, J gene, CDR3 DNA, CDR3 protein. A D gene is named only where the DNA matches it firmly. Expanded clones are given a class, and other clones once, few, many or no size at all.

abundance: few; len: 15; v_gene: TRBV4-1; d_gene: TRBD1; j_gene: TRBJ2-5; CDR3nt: TGCGCCAGCAGCCCGTTCTCAGGGGGTCAAGAGACCCAGTACTTC; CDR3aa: CASSPFSGGQETQYF
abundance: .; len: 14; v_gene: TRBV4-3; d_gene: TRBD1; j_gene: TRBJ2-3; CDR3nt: TGCGCCAGCAGCCAAGATGGGGGACAGCTCGGGCAGTATTTT; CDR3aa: CASSQDGGQLGQYF
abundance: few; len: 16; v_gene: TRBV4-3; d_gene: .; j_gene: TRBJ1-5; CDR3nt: TGCGCCAGCAGCCAAACATGGCCCGAAAGCAATCAGCCCCAGCATTTT; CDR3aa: CASSQTWPESNQPQHF
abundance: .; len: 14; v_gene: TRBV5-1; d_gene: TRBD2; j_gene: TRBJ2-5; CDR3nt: TGCGCCAGCAGCTTGGGGACTAGCAGGCAGACCCAGTACTTC; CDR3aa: CASSLGTSRQTQYF
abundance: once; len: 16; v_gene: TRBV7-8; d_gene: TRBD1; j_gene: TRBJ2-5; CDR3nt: TGTGCCAGCAGCTTGGACGGACGAGGGGGCCTTGAGACCCAGTACTTC; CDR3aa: CASSLDGRGGLETQYF
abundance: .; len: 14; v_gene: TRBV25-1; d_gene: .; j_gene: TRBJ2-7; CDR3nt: TGTGCCAGCAGTGAACAGGGGAGTTCCTACGAGCAGTACTTC; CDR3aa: CASSEQGSSYEQYF
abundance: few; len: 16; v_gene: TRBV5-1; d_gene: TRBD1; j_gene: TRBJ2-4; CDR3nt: TGCGCCAGCAGCTTGCCGACAGGGGGCTTAGGAAACATTCAGTACTTC; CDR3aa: CASSLPTGGLGNIQYF
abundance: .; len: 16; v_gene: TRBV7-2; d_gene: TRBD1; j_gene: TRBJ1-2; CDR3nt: TGTGCCAGCAGCTTAGCCTTTTGGACAGGGCAATATGGCTACACCTTC; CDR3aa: CASSLAFWTGQYGYTF
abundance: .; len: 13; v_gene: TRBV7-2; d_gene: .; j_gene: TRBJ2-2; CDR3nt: TGTGCCAGCAGCTTCAGCGGAGACGGGGAGCTGTTTTTT; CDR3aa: CASSFSGDGELFF
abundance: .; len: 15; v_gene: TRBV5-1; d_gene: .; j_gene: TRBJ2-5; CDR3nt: TGCGCCAGCAGCTTGGCTAGGCCGGGTGGCGAGACCCAGTACTTC; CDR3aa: CASSLARPGGETQYF
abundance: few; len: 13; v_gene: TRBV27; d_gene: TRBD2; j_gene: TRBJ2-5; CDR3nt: TGTGCCAGCAGTTTCCGGGCGGGGGGGACCCAGTACTTC; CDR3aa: CASSFRAGGTQYF
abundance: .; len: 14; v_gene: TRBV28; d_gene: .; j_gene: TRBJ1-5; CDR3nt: TGTGCCAGCAGTTCGGACAAAAGCAATCAGCCCCAGCATTTT; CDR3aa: CASSSDKSNQPQHF
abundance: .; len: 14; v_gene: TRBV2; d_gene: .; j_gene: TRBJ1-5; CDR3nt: TGTGCCAGCAGGACCTGGGAGGGCAATCAGCCCCAGCATTTT; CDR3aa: CASRTWEGNQPQHF
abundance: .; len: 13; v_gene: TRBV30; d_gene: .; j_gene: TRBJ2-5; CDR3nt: TGTGCCTGGAGCAAAGGGATTCGTGAGACCCAGTACTTC; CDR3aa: CAWSKGIRETQYF
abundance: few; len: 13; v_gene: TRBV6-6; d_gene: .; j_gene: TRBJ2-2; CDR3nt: TGTGCCAGCAGTTACGGGGGGGCTTGGGAGCTGTTTTTT; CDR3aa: CASSYGGAWELFF
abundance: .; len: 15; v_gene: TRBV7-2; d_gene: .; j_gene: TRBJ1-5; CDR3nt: TGTGCCAGCAGCTGGGGTGTAGGGAGCAATCAGCCCCAGCATTTT; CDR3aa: CASSWGVGSNQPQHF
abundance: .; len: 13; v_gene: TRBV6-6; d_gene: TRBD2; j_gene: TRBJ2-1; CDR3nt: TGTGCCAGCAGCCTAGCGGGAGGAAACCAGCCGTTCTTC; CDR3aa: CASSLAGGNQPFF
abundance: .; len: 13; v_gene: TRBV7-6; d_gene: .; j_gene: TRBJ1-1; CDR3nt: TGTGCCAGCAGCTCCCGACGCGGCGCTGAAGCTTTCTTT; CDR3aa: CASSSRRGAEAFF
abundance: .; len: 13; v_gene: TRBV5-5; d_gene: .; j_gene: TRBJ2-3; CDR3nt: TGTGCCAGCAGCTTTGACCTCGAGGATACGCAGTATTTT; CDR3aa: CASSFDLEDTQYF
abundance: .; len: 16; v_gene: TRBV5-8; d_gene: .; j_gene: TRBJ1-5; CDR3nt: TGTGCCAGCAGCTTGTTGCAGCTTTTTAGCAATCAGCCCCAGCATTTT; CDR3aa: CASSLLQLFSNQPQHF
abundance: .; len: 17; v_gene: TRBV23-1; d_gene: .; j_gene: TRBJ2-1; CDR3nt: TGCGCCAGCGGCCACCCGTTGAGGCCTGAACCGAGGAATGAGCAGTTCTTC; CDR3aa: CASGHPLRPEPRNEQFF
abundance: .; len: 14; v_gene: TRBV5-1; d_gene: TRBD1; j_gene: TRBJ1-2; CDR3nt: TGCGCCAGCAGCTTGGGGGACAGGGGATATGGCTACACCTTC; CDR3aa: CASSLGDRGYGYTF